Listed below are T cell receptor beta chains from one sample, sequenced in a study of beta chain features in type 1 diabetes. Assay: immunoSEQ multiplex PCR; the TCRdb copy retains only in-frame clones and omits some. The table records over 90,000 clones, approximately 30% of them present only once. What was sequenced was central memory CD4+ T cells from blood. The receptors originated from a woman under 30 with type 1 diabetes. Each CDR3 is given with its conserved first and last residue. D genes are given only for firm matches. Some rows mark clone size as missing; the rest say once, few, many or name a class of expanded clone.

D gene	clone size	V gene	J gene	CDR3 length	CDR3 protein	CDR3 DNA
TRBD2	-	TRBV10-3	TRBJ2-7	14	CAKGLAGTVYEQYF	TGTGCCAAAGGACTAGCGGGAACAGTCTACGAGCAGTACTTC
TRBD1	few	TRBV2	TRBJ1-2	16	CASSTTRGTAAYGYTF	TGTGCCAGCAGTACGACCAGGGGGACAGCAGCTTATGGCTACACCTTC
TRBD1	-	TRBV30	TRBJ2-3	15	CAWNRDRGRADTQYF	TGTGCCTGGAATCGGGACAGGGGGCGAGCAGATACGCAGTATTTT
TRBD1	-	TRBV19	TRBJ2-7	16	CASTEGTGTATYEQYF	TGTGCCAGTACTGAGGGGACCGGGACAGCAACCTACGAGCAGTACTTC
-	-	TRBV7-2	TRBJ1-2	13	CASSRGTPMGYTF	TGTGCCAGCAGCCGGGGGACCCCTATGGGCTACACCTTC
TRBD1	few	TRBV7-2	TRBJ2-3	14	CASSSQGAGDTQYF	TGTGCCAGCAGCTCTCAGGGGGCGGGGGATACGCAGTATTTT
-	-	TRBV9	TRBJ2-3	16	CASSPPWTLGTDTQYF	TGTGCCAGCAGCCCTCCCTGGACTCTCGGCACAGATACGCAGTATTTT
-	few	TRBV5-1	TRBJ2-3	13	CASSQGQTNTQYF	TGCGCCAGCAGCCAAGGACAGACAAATACGCAGTATTTT
-	once	TRBV7-8	TRBJ1-4	14	CASSSQGIGEKLFF	TGTGCCAGCAGCTCTCAGGGGATTGGTGAAAAACTGTTTTTT
-	-	TRBV11-2	TRBJ1-3	15	CASSPPGVAGNTIYF	TGTGCCAGCAGCCCACCAGGGGTAGCTGGAAACACCATATATTTT
TRBD2	few	TRBV11-2	TRBJ2-7	15	CASSQPGLGGVEQYF	TGTGCCAGCAGTCAACCGGGACTAGGGGGGGTCGAGCAGTACTTC
-	once	TRBV11-3	TRBJ2-3	15	CASSLDPGSTDTQYF	TGTGCCAGCAGCTTAGATCCGGGTAGCACAGATACGCAGTATTTT
TRBD2	few	TRBV7-2	TRBJ2-7	14	CASTPSGITREQYF	TGTGCCAGCACTCCTAGCGGGATCACGCGGGAGCAGTACTTC
-	-	TRBV14	TRBJ2-2	13	CASSQSMVGELFF	TGTGCCAGCAGCCAATCCATGGTCGGGGAACTGTTTTTT
TRBD2	few	TRBV18	TRBJ2-1	15	CASSPQYSGRTEQFF	TGTGCCAGCTCACCACAGTACAGCGGGAGGACTGAGCAGTTCTTC
-	-	TRBV19	TRBJ1-1	13	CASSYRANTEAFF	TGTGCCAGTAGCTACAGGGCGAACACTGAAGCTTTCTTT
-	few	TRBV29-1	TRBJ2-5	14	CSVLLTGSQETQYF	TGCAGCGTCCTATTAACGGGGTCCCAAGAGACCCAGTACTTC
TRBD1	few	TRBV6-1	TRBJ1-2	13	CASSETGDYGYTF	TGTGCCAGCAGCGAGACAGGGGACTATGGCTACACCTTC
TRBD2	few	TRBV9	TRBJ2-1	15	CASSTGLAGYNEQFF	TGTGCCAGCAGCACAGGACTAGCGGGGTACAATGAGCAGTTCTTC
TRBD1	-	TRBV2	TRBJ2-1	14	CASRGQGSWNEQFF	TGTGCCAGCAGAGGACAGGGGAGTTGGAATGAGCAGTTCTTC
-	-	TRBV11-2	TRBJ2-3	16	CASSPGVGLVSDTQYF	TGTGCCAGCAGCCCAGGGGTGGGGCTAGTCTCGGATACGCAGTATTTT
TRBD2	few	TRBV7-3	TRBJ2-2	16	CASSPGGRSNTGELFF	TGTGCCAGCAGCCCGGGGGGAAGAAGTAATACCGGGGAGCTGTTTTTT
-	-	TRBV10-3	TRBJ2-7	16	CAISGLPQGSSYEQYF	TGTGCCATCAGTGGATTACCACAGGGATCCTCCTACGAGCAGTACTTC
TRBD1	few	TRBV28	TRBJ1-1	14	CASRLQGGYTEAFF	TGTGCCAGCAGACTACAGGGGGGGTACACTGAAGCTTTCTTT
TRBD1	-	TRBV4-3	TRBJ1-5	15	CASSQAFRGHQPQHF	TGCGCCAGCAGCCAAGCGTTCAGGGGGCATCAGCCCCAGCATTTT
-	-	TRBV6-1	TRBJ2-3	17	CASSEVRLSGGTDTQYF	TGTGCCAGCAGTGAAGTGCGCTTGAGCGGCGGCACAGATACGCAGTATTTT
-	few	TRBV5-1	TRBJ1-1	14	CASSLTPTNTEAFF	TGCGCCAGCAGCCTAACCCCAACGAACACTGAAGCTTTCTTT
TRBD1	few	TRBV28	TRBJ2-7	15	CASSRLDRDLPEQYF	TGTGCCAGCAGCCGACTTGACAGGGATTTACCCGAGCAGTACTTC
-	-	TRBV2	TRBJ2-6	15	CASHRESSGANVLTF	TGTGCCAGCCATAGGGAGAGCTCTGGGGCCAACGTCCTGACTTTC
-	-	TRBV28	TRBJ2-5	14	CASSLAANQETQYF	TGTGCCAGCAGTTTAGCGGCCAATCAAGAGACCCAGTACTTC
TRBD1	-	TRBV9	TRBJ1-1	15	CASSSQQGQGLAAFF	TGTGCCAGCAGCTCCCAGCAGGGACAGGGGCTGGCGGCTTTCTTT
-	once	TRBV7-9	TRBJ2-7	13	CASSPSQPREQYF	TGTGCCAGCAGCCCCTCGCAGCCTAGGGAGCAGTACTTC
-	few	TRBV7-2	TRBJ2-3	14	CASSLPWPGDTQYF	TGTGCCAGCAGCTTACCCTGGCCCGGGGATACGCAGTATTTT
-	-	TRBV28	TRBJ1-1	13	CASSSAGNTEAFF	TGTGCCAGCAGTTCTGCAGGGAACACTGAAGCTTTCTTT
TRBD2	few	TRBV28	TRBJ2-5	13	CASSWGGRETQYF	TGTGCCAGCAGTTGGGGGGGACGAGAGACCCAGTACTTC
-	-	TRBV5-1	TRBJ1-5	13	CASSLAEDQPQHF	TGCGCCAGCAGCTTGGCTGAGGATCAGCCCCAGCATTTT
-	many	TRBV4-3	TRBJ2-5	14	CASSRDTGPETQYF	TGCGCCAGCAGTCGGGACACTGGGCCAGAGACCCAGTACTTC